This record concerns one TCR beta chain sequence. MiXCR, applied by TCRdb to the RT-PCR reads, yields one record per CDR3 protein. The sample lists tens of thousands of distinct CDR3 sequences, about two fifths occurring once. This sample stems from a study of patients and donors after allogeneic stem cell transplantation. CDR3 size: 15 residues. From germline, CDR1 is SGHVS and CDR2 FNYEAQ. V was pared by 6 bases and J by 6 bases, with 8 bases of the junction left unmatched. Sequenced: blood, either unsorted or a sorted T cell fraction (not recorded which). The receptor was isolated from a human donor who was either an allogeneic HSCT recipient or a stem cell or donor lymphocyte infusion donor (not recorded which). It is not recorded whose cells these are; they may come from a transplant donor. This rearrangement joins TRBV7-6 to TRBJ2-1; 10 positions match TRBD2. This CDR3 is CASSQIAGGPNEQFF. For the CDR3, the DNA is TGTGCCAGCAGTCAAATAGCGGGAGGCCCCAATGAGCAGTTCTTC.